This T cell receptor (beta chain) comes out of a study of cytomegalovirus exposure and HLA in healthy donors. Study-wide results and limits: Researchers catalogued 150 or so TCR beta chains as cytomegalovirus-associated. In a later analysis, first-cohort TCR clusters were found to tend to co-occur in the roughly 120 validation repertoires.

With regard to this clone: The target antigen is unknown.

Profiled with immunoSEQ multiplex PCR; TCRdb holds only in-frame clones, not every one. Counted here are around 300,000 clones, roughly 87% occurring once; the ten biggest clones make up around 0.88%. The donors were members of the validation cohort comprising over 100 subjects, separate from the roughly 680-subject first cohort. Looked up from germline, CDR1 is SSHAT and CDR2 is FNYEAQ (reference sequence). CDR3 size: 16 residues. Trimming took 5 bases from V and 4 from J; bases not matched to a gene: 7. The chain employs TRBV7-7 and TRBJ2-5, with 13 positions matching TRBD2. This clonotype was sampled from a man between 25 and 39 years old in good health and CMV-seronegative. The sample consisted of PBMCs. The CDR3 here is CASSPELAGGRETQYF. The CDR3, as DNA: TGTGCCAGCAGCCCCGAACTAGCGGGGGGGCGAGAGACCCAGTACTTC. The entire variable domain, with the rest obtained from reference TRBV7-7 and TRBJ2-5, is as follows: GAGVSQSPRYKVTKRGQDVTLRCDPISSHATLYWYQQALGQGPEFLTYFNYEAQPDKSGLPSDRFSAERPEGSISTLTIQRTEQRDSAMYRCASSPELAGGRETQYFGPGTRLLVL.